The 28 T cell receptor beta chains in this list originate from one sample, sequenced in a study of blood T cell repertoires in COVID-19. Using immunoSEQ multiplex PCR, the repertoire was profiled, and TCRdb retains in-frame clones only, with some absent. In the table there are some 50,000 clones, 90% of which are singletons. The sequenced sample was peripheral blood. The receptors here all came from a man aged 40-50 years with acute or convalescent COVID-19.

The CDR3 spells CASKGFGEAFF. The CDR3 DNA reads as TGTGCCAGCAAGGGGTTTGGTGAAGCTTTCTTT. V usage is TRBV6-5 and J usage is TRBJ1-1; D may be TRBD1 (5 bases). Trimming took off 7 bases at V and 7 bases at J, with 10 bases between the two ends. Germline V gives CDR1 MNHEY, CDR2 SVGAGI. This CDR3 is 11 amino acids long.

This sequence joins TRBV7-9 and TRBJ2-2; D perhaps matches TRBD1 (5 bases). This CDR3 comprises 17 residues. Germline lookup yields CDR1 SEHNR and CDR2 FQNEAQ (reference sequence). V gave up 9 bases and J gave up 5 bases, with 25 bases separating them. The CDR3 bases are TGTGCCAGTCAATTAGGGGCCAAAATCAAGGGAACCGGGGAGCTGTTTTTT. It translates to CASQLGAKIKGTGELFF.

The genes are TRBV18 and TRBJ1-4; 7 bases align to TRBD1. Germline-derived CDR1 and CDR2 are KGHSH and LQKENI. CDR3 length: 15 amino acids. V lost 6 bases to trimming and J lost 4 bases; unmatched junction nucleotides: 8. CDR3 protein: CASSTTGTVNEKLFF. The CDR3 bases are TGTGCCAGCTCTACTACCGGGACAGTTAATGAAAAACTGTTTTTT.

J is TRBJ2-1 and V is TRBV24-1; D unclear. The CDR3 length is 12 residues. V lost 4 bases to trimming and J lost 5 bases, with 5 bases between them. Looked up from germline, CDR1 is KGHDR and CDR2 is SFDVKD. The CDR3 spells CATSETNNEQFF. The CDR3 coding sequence is TGTGCCACCAGTGAAACTAACAATGAGCAGTTCTTC.

The chain joins TRBV9 to TRBJ2-3; TRBD2 matches 7 bases. Germline V gene lookup returns CDR1 SGDLS and CDR2 YYNGEE. V gave up 3 bases and J gave up 6 bases; unmatched junction bases: 13. The CDR3 runs to 16 residues. Written as DNA, the CDR3 is TGTGCCAGCAGCGCCGATAGTGGGAGGGCGGGCGATACGCAGTATTTT. Its protein product is CASSADSGRAGDTQYF. Full variable domain (missing parts from reference TRBV9 and TRBJ2-3): DSGVTQTPKHLITATGQRVTLRCSPRSGDLSVYWYQQSLDQGLQFLIQYYNGEERAKGNILERFSAQQFPDLHSELNLSSLELGDSALYFCASSADSGRAGDTQYFGPGTRLTVL.

V and J are TRBV7-2 and TRBJ1-3; D not certain. The CDR3 spans 15 residues. Germline loops: CDR1 SGHTA, CDR2 FQGNSA. V was clipped by 5 bases and J by 4 bases, with 15 bases between them. The CDR3 region is CASSPRGYAGNTIYF. As DNA, the CDR3 is TGTGCCAGCAGCCCACGGGGATACGCAGGAAACACCATATATTTT.

The genes are TRBV7-2 and TRBJ2-3; D remains unclear. In germline, CDR1 is SGHTA, CDR2 FQGNSA. The CDR3 extends over 13 amino acids. V lost 6 bases and J 7 bases, leaving 14 bases between the germline ends. CDR3 sequence: CASRNRSTHTQYF. The CDR3 DNA reads TGTGCCAGCAGAAATCGTAGCACCCATACGCAGTATTTT.

This clone was seen once. The rearrangement joins TRBV7-2 to TRBJ2-7; D is uncertain. The germline V gene encodes CDR1 SGHTA and CDR2 FQGNSA. CDR3 size: 12 residues. V shed 5 bases and J shed 7 bases, with 12 bases lying between them. The DNA of the CDR3 is TGTGCCAGCAGCCCCCCTCCCGGGGAGCAGTACTTC. Translated: CASSPPPGEQYF. Variable domain in full (rest from reference TRBV7-2 and TRBJ2-7): GAGVSQSPSNKVTEKGKDVELRCDPISGHTALYWYRQSLGQGLEFLIYFQGNSAPDKSGLPSDRFSAERTGGSVSTLTIQRTQQEDSAVYLCASSPPPGEQYFGPGTRLTVT.

The V and J genes are TRBV9 and TRBJ2-1, with D possibly matching TRBD1 (5 bases). V was pared by 3 bases and J by 12 bases, with 19 bases between. The CDR3 totals 14 residues. CDR1 SGDLS and CDR2 YYNGEE come from the germline V gene. The chain's CDR3 is CASSAALLGQGQFF. CDR3 coding DNA: TGTGCCAGCAGCGCGGCCTTGCTAGGCCAGGGGCAGTTCTTC.

The rearrangement joins TRBV5-1 to TRBJ1-3, with 9 bases lining up with TRBD1. The CDR3 is made up of 15 amino acids. Unmatched junction bases numbered 5, after V lost 3 bases and J lost 4 bases. Germline V gene data show CDR1 as SGHRS and CDR2 as YFSETQ. CDR3 DNA: TGCGCCAGCAGCTCACAGGGGGCGGCAGGAAACACCATATATTTT. It translates to CASSSQGAAGNTIYF.

V is TRBV6-5 and J is TRBJ2-7, with D maybe TRBD2 (5 bases). The ends were cut back, 11 bases at V and 4 bases at J, with 15 bases in the middle. The length of the CDR3 is 12 residues. Per germline, CDR1 MNHEY and CDR2 SVGAGI. Here the CDR3 reads CAGSSGVYEQYF. The CDR3 coding sequence is TGTGCCGGTTCCTCCGGGGTATACGAGCAGTACTTC.

The chain carries TRBV4-1 and TRBJ2-1; D is undetermined. This CDR3 contains 13 residues. CDR1 is MGHRA and CDR2 is YSYEKL in the germline V gene. The ends were cut back, 3 bases at V and 9 bases at J, with 12 bases in the middle. CDR3 in DNA: TGCGCCAGCAGCCATCTAATACCCGGTGAGCAGTTCTTC. Amino acids: CASSHLIPGEQFF.

The gene calls are TRBV5-6 and TRBJ1-4, with 9 positions matching TRBD1. Germline assignment: CDR1 SGHDT and CDR2 YYEEEE. After removal of 0 bases from V and 4 bases from J, the junction contained 1 base not matched to a gene. The CDR3 is made up of 15 amino acids. The CDR3 reads CASSLVDRGNEKLFF. In DNA form, the CDR3 reads TGTGCCAGCAGCTTGGTGGACAGGGGTAATGAAAAACTGTTTTTT.

This clone was seen a few times. The V call is TRBV6-5, the J call TRBJ2-7, with 7 bases identical to TRBD1. This CDR3 contains 13 residues. V was clipped by 6 bases and J by 3 bases; unmatched bases: 5. Germline V gene sequence: CDR1 MNHEY, CDR2 SVGAGI. The CDR3 coding sequence is TGTGCCAGCAGCCTCCGGGACAGCTACGAGCAGTACTTC. It encodes CASSLRDSYEQYF.

The chain recombines TRBV20-1 with TRBJ2-7; TRBD2 is a possible D gene (6 bases). The CDR3 runs 13 residues. With 3 bases removed from V and 1 base from J, the gap between germline ends came to 10 bases. The germline CDR1 and CDR2 sequences are DFQATT and SNEGSKA (reference sequence). CDR3 coding DNA: TGCAGTGCTAGTCCAGGGACTTCCTACGAGCAGTACTTC. It specifies CSASPGTSYEQYF.

The chain uses TRBV6-1 and TRBJ2-3, with 9 nucleotides matching TRBD2. The germline V gene encodes CDR1 MNHNS and CDR2 SASEGT. The CDR3 totals 16 residues. V was pared by 2 bases and J by 1 base, with 4 bases of the junction left unmatched. CDR3 DNA sequence: TGTGCCAGCAGTGAACAATTAGCGGGGGGCACAGATACGCAGTATTTT. This translates into CASSEQLAGGTDTQYF.

The V call is TRBV7-8, the J call TRBJ2-1; D may be TRBD2 (5 bases). The CDR3 loop spans 15 amino acids. V shed 1 base and J shed 7 bases, with 14 bases lying between them. Per the germline V gene, CDR1 is SGHVS and CDR2 is FQNEAQ. The CDR3 region is CASSLDQASSNEQFF. The CDR3 coding sequence is TGTGCCAGCAGCTTAGATCAGGCTAGCAGTAATGAGCAGTTCTTC.

The V and J genes are TRBV15 and TRBJ2-1; the D gene is possibly TRBD2 (5 bases). Germline V gene sequence: CDR1 LNHNV, CDR2 YYDKDF (reference sequence). With 0 bases removed from V and 4 bases from J, the gap between germline ends came to 10 bases. The CDR3 has 15 residues. For the CDR3, the DNA is TGTGCCACCAGCAGAGACTCGAGCGGATACAATGAGCAGTTCTTC. Protein sequence: CATSRDSSGYNEQFF. The variable domain in full, with the rest retrieved from reference TRBV15 and TRBJ2-1, is DAMVIQNPRYQVTQFGKPVTLSCSQTLNHNVMYWYQQKSSQAPKLLFHYYDKDFNNEADTPDNFQSRRPNTSFCFLDIRSPGLGDTAMYLCATSRDSSGYNEQFFGPGTRLTVL.

This clone was seen a handful of times. The V and J genes are TRBV19 and TRBJ2-1, with 10 bases lining up with TRBD2. The CDR3 contains 16 residues. Germline lookup yields CDR1 LNHDA and CDR2 SQIVND (reference sequence). The junction had 20 bases not matched to a gene; V was cut back by 9 bases and J by 12 bases. DNA of the CDR3: TGTGCCAGCCAGGGTATCGGGTTAGCGGGGGGAAAGGGGCAGTTCTTC. This encodes CASQGIGLAGGKGQFF.

This rearrangement joins TRBV6-1 to TRBJ2-1; no clear D. V lost 2 bases and J 7 bases, leaving 15 bases between the germline ends. The CDR3 spans 15 residues. Germline-derived CDR1 and CDR2 are MNHNS and SASEGT. CDR3 coding DNA: TGTGCCAGCAGTGAATTCAGTTTGAATTTAAATGAGCAGTTCTTC. Residues: CASSEFSLNLNEQFF.

This clone came up once. This chain joins TRBV6-1 and TRBJ1-2; the match to TRBD1 covers 9 bases. The CDR3 runs 15 residues. Unmatched junction bases numbered 8, after V lost 3 bases and J lost 6 bases. CDR1 MNHNS and CDR2 SASEGT come from the germline V gene. The DNA for the CDR3 is TGTGCCAGCAGTGAGCTGGGACAGGGTAGAAATGGCTACACCTTC. This translates into CASSELGQGRNGYTF.

V usage is TRBV5-6 and J usage is TRBJ1-1; 7 nucleotides line up with TRBD1. This CDR3 is built from 14 residues. V gave up 2 bases and J gave up 7 bases; unmatched junction bases: 8. CDR1 is SGHDT, CDR2 YYEEEE, per germline. The CDR3 reads CASSFGTAPREAFF. CDR3 sequence (DNA): TGTGCCAGCAGCTTCGGGACAGCTCCACGTGAAGCTTTCTTT.

This clone was detected a few times. This rearrangement joins TRBV24-1 to TRBJ1-2; maybe TRBD1 (6 bases). The germline V and J ends were trimmed by 4 bases and 5 bases, with 7 bases remaining between them. The length of the CDR3 is 12 residues. The V gene's germline CDR1 is KGHDR and CDR2 SFDVKD. The CDR3 loop is CATSEQGYGYTF. Written as DNA, the CDR3 is TGTGCCACCAGTGAACAGGGTTATGGCTACACCTTC.

A remark on this clone: The sample contains more than one DNA sequence encoding this CDR3. The chain joins TRBV5-1 to TRBJ1-3; TRBD1 matches 8 bases. Germline V gene lookup returns CDR1 SGHRS and CDR2 YFSETQ. This CDR3 is built from 14 residues. The V gene end was trimmed by 2 bases and the J gene end by 2 bases; junction bases not matched to a gene: 0. The CDR3 nucleotides read TGCGCCAGCAGCTTACAGGGGGCTGGAAACACCATATATTTT. Protein: CASSLQGAGNTIYF.

The V call is TRBV10-3, the J call TRBJ1-5; 11 bases agree with TRBD1. V was clipped by 10 bases and J by 3 bases; unmatched bases: 8. The CDR3 contains 15 residues. CDR1 is ENHRY and CDR2 is SYGVKD in the germline V gene. The chain's CDR3 is CATSPGQGDNQPQHF. CDR3 nucleotides: TGTGCCACTTCACCGGGACAGGGGGACAATCAGCCCCAGCATTTT.

This clone was observed a single time. The J gene is TRBJ1-4, the V gene TRBV28, with a weak D call TRBD1 (5 bases). V was pared by 8 bases and J by 7 bases, with 14 bases between. Germline CDR1 is MDHEN and CDR2 is SYDVKM. The length of the CDR3 is 13 residues. The CDR3 protein is CASLGGKGEKLFF. The CDR3 bases are TGTGCCAGCCTGGGGGGGAAGGGTGAAAAACTGTTTTTT.

This clone has only one observation. The genes are TRBV29-1 and TRBJ1-1; D not resolved. CDR1 SQVTM and CDR2 ANQGSEA come from the germline V gene. V was pared by 4 bases and J by 1 base, with 4 bases between. The CDR3 is 11 residues long. This chain's CDR3 is CSVVQNTEAFF. The CDR3, as DNA: TGCAGCGTTGTACAGAACACTGAAGCTTTCTTT.

The V and J genes are TRBV24-1 and TRBJ1-2; D remains ambiguous. V was cut by 9 bases and J by 8 bases, with 15 bases left in between. This CDR3 contains 12 residues. Germline V gene data show CDR1 as KGHDR and CDR2 as SFDVKD. In DNA, the CDR3 is TGTGCCACCGGAGGAGGTTCCTTCGGCTACACCTTC. Residues: CATGGGSFGYTF.